This is a list of T cell receptor beta chains from one sample in a study of human T cells and chemical hapten exposure. TCRdb re-analysed the RACE reads in MiXCR, keeping a single row per CDR3 protein. The sample yields just over 70,000 distinct CDR3 sequences, 11% seen once. The sample consisted of whole blood, taken in connection with sensitization to the hapten diphenylcyclopropenone (DPC). Every receptor here comes from a woman between 45 and 65 years old with alopecia areata. Some clones in this sample may be carry-over from other donors' samples. Both conserved end residues are part of each CDR3. Fields, in order: V gene, clone size, D gene, J gene, CDR3 protein, CDR3 DNA. A D gene is named only where the DNA matches it firmly. Clone size is not always given. Where it is, it says once, few, many or a class for expanded clones.

TRBV7-9	many	.	TRBJ1-2	CASSSQLGYGYTF	TGTGCCAGCAGCTCTCAGCTTGGGTATGGCTACACCTTC
TRBV12-3/TRBV12-4	few	TRBD1	TRBJ2-1	CASSPRDRVIF	TGTGCCAGCAGCCCTCGGGACAGGGTGATCTTC
TRBV28	many	.	TRBJ1-4	CASSNVSGYEKLFF	TGTGCCAGCAGTAATGTCAGTGGGTACGAAAAACTGTTTTTT
TRBV20-1	few	TRBD2	TRBJ2-1	CSASGLAEYNEQFF	TGCAGTGCTTCCGGACTAGCGGAATACAATGAGCAGTTCTTC
TRBV7-2	.	.	TRBJ2-5	CASSRQAGGEQETQYF	TGTGCCAGCAGCCGACAGGCTGGGGGGGAGCAAGAGACCCAGTACTTC
TRBV4-1	many	TRBD1	TRBJ1-4	CASSQRDRAGEKLFF	TGCGCCAGCAGCCAACGGGACAGGGCGGGGGAAAAACTGTTTTTT
TRBV7-6	many	.	TRBJ2-6	CASAEGPPSGANVLTF	TGTGCGAGCGCTGAGGGCCCACCCTCTGGGGCCAACGTCCTGACTTTC
TRBV6-1	few	.	TRBJ2-4	CASSEGGPVAKNIQYF	TGTGCCAGCAGTGAAGGGGGGCCGGTCGCCAAAAACATTCAGTACTTC
TRBV7-9	many	.	TRBJ1-2	CASAVGGLNYGYTF	TGTGCCAGCGCTGTGGGGGGCCTTAACTATGGCTACACCTTC
TRBV7-2	many	.	TRBJ1-5	CASSFAEVRANQPQHF	TGTGCCAGCAGCTTCGCCGAGGTCAGGGCGAATCAGCCCCAGCATTTT
TRBV28	few	TRBD1	TRBJ2-7	CASSFQGAYEQYF	TGTGCCAGCAGTTTTCAGGGGGCCTACGAGCAGTACTTC
TRBV6-2/TRBV6-3	many	TRBD2	TRBJ2-3	CASIAGGLPTQYF	TGTGCCAGTATAGCGGGGGGCCTCCCTACGCAGTATTTT
TRBV7-9	many	TRBD2	TRBJ2-2	CASSSSPGLAGAGELFF	TGTGCCAGCAGCTCGTCTCCGGGACTAGCGGGAGCCGGGGAGCTGTTTTTT
TRBV20-1	few	TRBD1	TRBJ1-5	CSAQGVDQPQHF	TGCAGTGCGCAGGGGGTCGATCAGCCCCAGCATTTT
TRBV12-3/TRBV12-4	many	.	TRBJ1-1	CASSNGRAFF	TGTGCCAGCAGTAATGGGAGAGCTTTCTTT
TRBV18	many	.	TRBJ2-1	CASSPGLGPDNEQFF	TGTGCCAGCTCACCAGGGTTAGGGCCCGACAATGAGCAGTTCTTC
TRBV27	few	TRBD1	TRBJ2-5	CASSGDRERTQYF	TGTGCCAGCAGTGGGGACAGGGAGAGAACCCAGTACTTC
TRBV12-3/TRBV12-4	many	TRBD2	TRBJ2-5	CASRPGLARETQYF	TGTGCCAGCAGACCTGGACTAGCGAGGGAGACCCAGTACTTC
TRBV4-3	many	.	TRBJ2-5	CASSQDRAETQYF	TGCGCCAGCAGCCAAGACAGGGCAGAGACCCAGTACTTC
TRBV5-1	many	.	TRBJ1-1	CASSLGDRSGEAFF	TGCGCCAGCAGCTTGGGCGACAGGAGCGGTGAAGCTTTCTTT
TRBV12-3/TRBV12-4	many	.	TRBJ1-5	CASRTAGNQPQHF	TGTGCCAGCCGGACAGCCGGCAATCAGCCCCAGCATTTT
TRBV5-1	.	.	TRBJ2-3	CASSRGGQSTDTQYF	TGCGCCAGCAGCCGAGGGGGGCAGAGCACAGATACGCAGTATTTT
TRBV28	few	.	TRBJ2-7	CASAGTGFIYEQYF	TGTGCCAGCGCCGGAACAGGGTTCATCTACGAGCAGTACTTC
TRBV29-1	.	.	TRBJ2-7	CSVVGPYYEQYF	TGCAGCGTTGTGGGTCCTTACTACGAGCAGTACTTC
TRBV29-1	.	.	TRBJ1-2	CSVEDLQGGGYTF	TGCAGCGTTGAAGATCTACAGGGAGGTGGCTACACCTTC
TRBV12-3/TRBV12-4	few	.	TRBJ2-2	CASSFPTILSRWNTGELFF	TGTGCCAGCAGTTTCCCTACCATCCTCTCTAGATGGAACACCGGGGAGCTGTTTTTT
TRBV6-5	many	.	TRBJ1-6	CASSYRQGPKSPLHF	TGTGCCAGCAGTTACAGGCAGGGGCCGAAATCACCCCTCCACTTT
TRBV10-3	.	TRBD1	TRBJ1-1	CAIGDREGMNTEAFF	TGTGCCATCGGGGACAGGGAAGGGATGAACACTGAAGCTTTCTTT
TRBV6-1	.	.	TRBJ2-7	CASSEGLTYEQYF	TGTGCCAGCAGTGAAGGTCTAACCTACGAGCAGTACTTC
TRBV7-2	few	.	TRBJ2-1	CASSLEIIVGNEQFF	TGTGCCAGCAGCTTAGAGATTATAGTCGGCAATGAGCAGTTCTTC
TRBV2	many	.	TRBJ2-1	CASSRDFNEQFF	TGTGCCAGCAGTAGGGACTTCAATGAGCAGTTCTTC
TRBV18	many	.	TRBJ2-3	CASSVRITDTQYF	TGTGCCAGCTCGGTCAGGATCACAGATACGCAGTATTTT
TRBV3-1	many	.	TRBJ2-2	CASSQDPPGDGTGELFF	TGTGCCAGCAGCCAAGATCCCCCCGGGGACGGCACCGGGGAGCTGTTTTTT
TRBV28	.	.	TRBJ2-7	CASSLDRLDAYEQYF	TGTGCCAGCAGTTTAGATAGACTAGACGCCTACGAGCAGTACTTC
TRBV7-9	few	.	TRBJ1-4	CASSLLGGLNEKLFF	TGTGCCAGCAGCTTATTAGGAGGGCTGAATGAAAAACTGTTTTTT
TRBV7-6	many	.	TRBJ1-4	CASSLARRVNEKLFF	TGTGCCAGCAGCTTAGCGCGAAGAGTTAATGAAAAACTGTTTTTT
TRBV7-8	few	.	TRBJ2-6	CASSLYSSAGANVLTF	TGTGCCAGCAGCTTATACTCGAGTGCAGGGGCCAACGTCCTGACTTTC
TRBV7-6	many	TRBD1	TRBJ1-1	CASSLAGQGGTEAFF	TGTGCCAGCAGCTTAGCGGGACAGGGGGGGACTGAAGCTTTCTTT
TRBV10-2	many	.	TRBJ1-5	CARGFRATNQPQHF	TGCGCCAGAGGCTTCCGGGCCACGAATCAGCCCCAGCATTTT
TRBV20-1	many	.	TRBJ1-5	CSAGGGPLVEPQHF	TGCAGTGCTGGGGGGGGCCCGCTGGTGGAGCCCCAGCATTTT
TRBV11-2	many	.	TRBJ1-4	CASSPVRPDEKLFF	TGTGCCAGCAGCCCCGTCAGGCCGGATGAAAAACTGTTTTTT
TRBV4-1	.	.	TRBJ1-3	CASSQGAHKDPGNTIYF	TGCGCCAGCAGCCAAGGCGCCCACAAGGATCCTGGAAACACCATATATTTT
TRBV6-5	few	.	TRBJ1-6	CASSQPLYNSPLHF	TGTGCCAGCAGTCAACCGCTGTATAATTCACCCCTCCACTTT
TRBV7-2	few	.	TRBJ2-5	CASSLYRGGSGRETQYF	TGTGCCAGCAGCCTGTACCGCGGGGGCTCCGGTAGGGAGACCCAGTACTTC
TRBV12-5	.	.	TRBJ2-1	CASGLLPGGEQFF	TGTGCTAGTGGTTTGTTACCGGGGGGCGAGCAGTTCTTC
TRBV18	few	TRBD1	TRBJ2-2	CASSPNQPRTGNTGELFF	TGTGCCAGCTCACCGAACCAACCGAGGACAGGGAACACCGGGGAGCTGTTTTTT
TRBV4-1	few	TRBD1	TRBJ2-1	CASSHPNRDRDDEQFF	TGCGCCAGCAGCCATCCGAACAGGGACAGGGACGATGAGCAGTTCTTC
TRBV20-1	few	.	TRBJ1-5	CSARGFSQTKPSNQPQHF	TGCAGTGCTAGAGGGTTCTCACAAACCAAGCCTAGCAATCAGCCCCAGCATTTT